This T cell receptor beta chain comes out of a study of blood T cell repertoires in COVID-19. Study in general: Researchers got acute and convalescent COVID-19 samples from the United States, Italy and Spain.

Germline V gene sequence: CDR1 MRHNA, CDR2 SNTAGT. The CDR3 extends over 15 amino acids. Unmatched junction bases numbered 14, after V lost 11 bases and J lost 4 bases. The authors' processing: Amplification of reference gene primers provided the estimated nucleated cell counts. Sequenced by immunoSEQ multiplex PCR; TCRdb stores in-frame clones only, minus some. The V and J calls and clone size are taken from that table; D and trimming were inferred from the DNA. The sample lists 250,000 to 300,000 clones, approximately 91% occurring once. The receptor's source is a woman aged 25 to 39 with COVID-19, enrolled during active disease. Sequencing was carried out using peripheral blood. This chain joins TRBV6-4 and TRBJ2-1, with 7 bases fitting TRBD2. Here the CDR3 reads CAPPGRVDFYNEQFF. The CDR3 coding sequence is TGTGCCCCCCCTGGGAGGGTCGATTTTTACAATGAGCAGTTCTTC.